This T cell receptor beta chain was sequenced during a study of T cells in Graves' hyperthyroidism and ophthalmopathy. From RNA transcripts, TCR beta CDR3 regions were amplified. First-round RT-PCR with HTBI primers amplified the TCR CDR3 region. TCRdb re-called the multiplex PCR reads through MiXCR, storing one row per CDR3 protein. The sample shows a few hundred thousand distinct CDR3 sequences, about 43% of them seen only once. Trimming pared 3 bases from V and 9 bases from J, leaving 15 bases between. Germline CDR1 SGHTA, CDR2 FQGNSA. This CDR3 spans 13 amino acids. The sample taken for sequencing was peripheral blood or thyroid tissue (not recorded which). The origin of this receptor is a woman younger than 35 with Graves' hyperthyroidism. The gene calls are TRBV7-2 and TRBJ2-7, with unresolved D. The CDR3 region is CASSLVPPDTQYF. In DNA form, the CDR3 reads TGTGCCAGCAGCTTGGTCCCTCCAGATACGCAGTACTTC.